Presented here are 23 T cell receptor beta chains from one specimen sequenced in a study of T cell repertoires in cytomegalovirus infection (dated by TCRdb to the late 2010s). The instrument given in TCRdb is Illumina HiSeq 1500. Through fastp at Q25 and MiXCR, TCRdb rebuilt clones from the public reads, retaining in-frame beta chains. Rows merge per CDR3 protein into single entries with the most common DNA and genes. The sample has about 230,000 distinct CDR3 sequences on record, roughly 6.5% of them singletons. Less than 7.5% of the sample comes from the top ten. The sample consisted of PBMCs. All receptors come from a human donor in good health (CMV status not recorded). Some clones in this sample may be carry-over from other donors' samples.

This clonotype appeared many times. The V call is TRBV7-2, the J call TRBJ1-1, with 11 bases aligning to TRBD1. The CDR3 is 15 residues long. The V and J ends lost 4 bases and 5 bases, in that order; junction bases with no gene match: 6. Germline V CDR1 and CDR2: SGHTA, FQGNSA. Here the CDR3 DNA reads TGTGCCAGCAGCTCTGGGACAGGGGGATTGACTGAAGCTTTCTTT. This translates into CASSSGTGGLTEAFF.

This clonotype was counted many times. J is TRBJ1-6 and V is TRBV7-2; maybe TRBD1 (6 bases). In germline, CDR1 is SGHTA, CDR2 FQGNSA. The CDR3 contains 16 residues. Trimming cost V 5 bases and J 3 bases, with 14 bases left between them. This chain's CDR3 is CASSARDILYNSPLHF. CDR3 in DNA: TGTGCCAGCAGCGCACGGGACATTCTCTATAATTCACCCCTCCACTTT.

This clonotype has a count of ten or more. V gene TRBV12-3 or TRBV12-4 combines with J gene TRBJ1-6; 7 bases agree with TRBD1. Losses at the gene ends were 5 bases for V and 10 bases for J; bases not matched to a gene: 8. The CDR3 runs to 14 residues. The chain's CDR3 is CASSLTGWESPLHF. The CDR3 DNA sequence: TGTGCCAGCAGTCTGACAGGGTGGGAATCACCCCTCCACTTT.

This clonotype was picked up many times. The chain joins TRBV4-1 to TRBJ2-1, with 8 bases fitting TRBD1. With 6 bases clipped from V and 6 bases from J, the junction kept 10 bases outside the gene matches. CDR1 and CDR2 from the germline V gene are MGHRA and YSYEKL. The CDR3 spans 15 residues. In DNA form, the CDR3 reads TGCGCCAGCAGACCTCAGGGGGCGCGGGGCAATGAGCAGTTCTTC. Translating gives CASRPQGARGNEQFF.

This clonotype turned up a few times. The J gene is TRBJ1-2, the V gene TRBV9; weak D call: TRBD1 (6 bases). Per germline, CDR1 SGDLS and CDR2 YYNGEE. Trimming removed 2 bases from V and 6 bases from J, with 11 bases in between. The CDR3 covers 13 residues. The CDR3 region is CASSVRGADGYTF. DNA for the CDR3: TGTGCCAGCAGCGTCAGGGGCGCAGATGGCTACACCTTC.

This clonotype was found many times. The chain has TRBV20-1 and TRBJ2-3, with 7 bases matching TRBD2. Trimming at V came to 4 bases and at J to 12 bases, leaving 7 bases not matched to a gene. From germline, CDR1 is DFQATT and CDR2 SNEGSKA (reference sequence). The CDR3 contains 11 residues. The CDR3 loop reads CSANSGPEQYF. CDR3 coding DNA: TGCAGTGCTAATAGCGGGCCTGAACAGTATTTT.

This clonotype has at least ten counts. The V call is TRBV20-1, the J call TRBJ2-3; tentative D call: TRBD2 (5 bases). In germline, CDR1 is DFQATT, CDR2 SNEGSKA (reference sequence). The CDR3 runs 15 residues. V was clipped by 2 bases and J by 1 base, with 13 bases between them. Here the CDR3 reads CSARSGQEGTDTQYF. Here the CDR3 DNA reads TGCAGTGCTAGATCTGGGCAGGAGGGCACAGATACGCAGTATTTT.

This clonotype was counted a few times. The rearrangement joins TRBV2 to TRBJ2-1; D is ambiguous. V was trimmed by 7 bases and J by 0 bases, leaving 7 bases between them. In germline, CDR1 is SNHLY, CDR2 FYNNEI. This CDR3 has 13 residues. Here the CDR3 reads CASTDVSYNEQFF. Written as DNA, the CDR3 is TGTGCCAGCACGGACGTCTCCTACAATGAGCAGTTCTTC.

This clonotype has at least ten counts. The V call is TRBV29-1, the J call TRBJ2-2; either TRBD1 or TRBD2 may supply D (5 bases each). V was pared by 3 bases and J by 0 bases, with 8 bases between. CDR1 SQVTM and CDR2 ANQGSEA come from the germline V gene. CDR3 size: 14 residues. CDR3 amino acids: CSVERGSNTGELFF. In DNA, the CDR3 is TGCAGCGTTGAGAGGGGTTCGAACACCGGGGAGCTGTTTTTT.

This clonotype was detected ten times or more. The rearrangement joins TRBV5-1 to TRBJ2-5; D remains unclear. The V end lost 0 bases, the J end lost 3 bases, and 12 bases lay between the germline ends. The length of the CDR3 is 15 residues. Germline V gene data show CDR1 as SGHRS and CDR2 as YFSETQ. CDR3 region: CASSLVTDLKETQYF. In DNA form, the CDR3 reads TGCGCCAGCAGCTTGGTCACGGATCTTAAAGAGACCCAGTACTTC.

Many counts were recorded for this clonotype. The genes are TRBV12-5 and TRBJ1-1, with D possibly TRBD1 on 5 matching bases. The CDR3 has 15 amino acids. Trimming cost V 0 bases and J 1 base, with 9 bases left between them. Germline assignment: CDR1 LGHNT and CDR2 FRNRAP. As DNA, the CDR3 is TGTGCTAGTGGTTTGGTAGCAGGGTCGAACACTGAAGCTTTCTTT. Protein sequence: CASGLVAGSNTEAFF.

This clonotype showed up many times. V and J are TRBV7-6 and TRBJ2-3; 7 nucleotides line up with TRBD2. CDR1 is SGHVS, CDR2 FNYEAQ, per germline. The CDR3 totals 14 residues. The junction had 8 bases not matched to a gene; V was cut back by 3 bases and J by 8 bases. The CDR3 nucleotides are TGTGCCAGCAGCTTCGGCGGGGGATTTACTACGCAGTATTTT. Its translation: CASSFGGGFTTQYF.

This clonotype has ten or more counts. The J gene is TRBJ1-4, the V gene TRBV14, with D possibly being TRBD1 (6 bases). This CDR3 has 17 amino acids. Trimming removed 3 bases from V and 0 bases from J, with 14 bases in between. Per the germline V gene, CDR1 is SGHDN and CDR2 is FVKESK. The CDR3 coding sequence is TGTGCCAGCAGCCAGGGGGACACAATTGCAACTAATGAAAAACTGTTTTTT. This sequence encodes CASSQGDTIATNEKLFF.

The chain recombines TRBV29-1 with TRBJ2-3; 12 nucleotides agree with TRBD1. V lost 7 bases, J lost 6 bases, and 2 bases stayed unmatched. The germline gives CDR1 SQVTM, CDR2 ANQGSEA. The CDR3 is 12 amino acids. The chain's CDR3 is CSGDRGPDTQYF. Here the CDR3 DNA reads TGCAGCGGGGACAGGGGGCCGGATACGCAGTATTTT.

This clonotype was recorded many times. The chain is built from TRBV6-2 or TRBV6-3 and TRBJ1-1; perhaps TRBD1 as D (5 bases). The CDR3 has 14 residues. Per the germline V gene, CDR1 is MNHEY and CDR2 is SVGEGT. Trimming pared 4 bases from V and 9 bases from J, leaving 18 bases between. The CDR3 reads CASSSRDASPQAFF. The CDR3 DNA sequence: TGTGCCAGCAGTTCTCGGGACGCCTCTCCTCAAGCTTTCTTT.

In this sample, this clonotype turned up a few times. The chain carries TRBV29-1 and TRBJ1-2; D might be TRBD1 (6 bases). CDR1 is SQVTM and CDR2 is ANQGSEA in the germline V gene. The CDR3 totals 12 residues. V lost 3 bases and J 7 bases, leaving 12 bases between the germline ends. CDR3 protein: CSVDQGKGGYTF. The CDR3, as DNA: TGCAGCGTTGACCAGGGGAAGGGTGGCTACACCTTC.

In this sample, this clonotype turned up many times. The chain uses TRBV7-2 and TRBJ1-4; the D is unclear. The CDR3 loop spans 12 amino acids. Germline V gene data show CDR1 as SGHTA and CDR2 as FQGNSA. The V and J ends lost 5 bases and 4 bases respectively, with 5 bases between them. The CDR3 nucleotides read TGTGCCAGCAGCCTACTTAATGAAAAACTGTTTTTT. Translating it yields CASSLLNEKLFF.

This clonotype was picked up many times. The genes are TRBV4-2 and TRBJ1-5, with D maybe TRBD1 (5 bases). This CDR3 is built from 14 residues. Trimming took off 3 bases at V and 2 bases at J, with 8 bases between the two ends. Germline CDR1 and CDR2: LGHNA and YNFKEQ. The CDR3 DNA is TGTGCCAGCAGCCAGCAGGGCGGCAATCAGCCCCAGCATTTT. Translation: CASSQQGGNQPQHF.

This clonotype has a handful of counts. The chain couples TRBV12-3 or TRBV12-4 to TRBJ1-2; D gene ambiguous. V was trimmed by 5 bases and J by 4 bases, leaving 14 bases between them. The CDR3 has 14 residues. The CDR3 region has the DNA TGTGCCAGCAGTCCTCAGAGGAAACTCTATGGCTACACCTTC. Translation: CASSPQRKLYGYTF.

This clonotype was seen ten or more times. CDR3 nucleotides: TGTGCCAGCAGTCCCGGCGGCGGGGCCTACAATGAGCAGTTCTTC. Translating it yields CASSPGGGAYNEQFF. This sequence joins TRBV12-3 or TRBV12-4 and TRBJ2-1; TRBD2 is a possible D gene (6 bases). The germline V and J ends were trimmed by 5 bases and 2 bases, with 13 bases remaining between them. The CDR3 has 15 amino acids.

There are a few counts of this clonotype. The DNA of the CDR3 is TGTGCCAGCAGCTGGGACAGGGGACTGGGAAACACCATATATTTT. Amino acid sequence: CASSWDRGLGNTIYF. The rearrangement joins TRBV11-2 to TRBJ1-3; 10 bases fit TRBD1. The CDR3 runs 15 residues. The V and J ends lost 4 bases and 4 bases, in that order; junction bases with no gene match: 4. Germline lookup yields CDR1 SGHAT and CDR2 FQNNGV.

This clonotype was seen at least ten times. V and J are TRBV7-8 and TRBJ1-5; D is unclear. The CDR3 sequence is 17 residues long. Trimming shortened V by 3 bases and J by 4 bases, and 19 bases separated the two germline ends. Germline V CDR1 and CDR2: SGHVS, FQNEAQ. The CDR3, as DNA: TGTGCCAGCAGCTTCAGAACCGGGCCTACCCTTAATCAGCCCCAGCATTTT. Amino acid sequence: CASSFRTGPTLNQPQHF.

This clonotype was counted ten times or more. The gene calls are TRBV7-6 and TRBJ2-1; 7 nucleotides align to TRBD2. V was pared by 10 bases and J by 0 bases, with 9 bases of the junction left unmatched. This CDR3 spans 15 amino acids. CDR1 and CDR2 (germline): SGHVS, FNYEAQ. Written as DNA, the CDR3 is TGTGCCACTCGGGGGGAGATGAGCTCCTACAATGAGCAGTTCTTC. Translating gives CATRGEMSSYNEQFF.